The clone carrying this T cell receptor (beta chain) appeared a few times. The ends were cut back, 6 bases at V and 0 bases at J, with 9 bases in the middle. The CDR3 loop spans 14 amino acids. Looked up from germline, CDR1 is SGHTA and CDR2 is FQGNSA. The sample originates from a study of radiotherapy plus CTLA-4 blockade in lung cancer. TCRdb's table, derived via immunoSEQ multiplex PCR, lists solely in-frame clones and lacks some. The sample lists under 35,000 clones, around 70% occurring once. V gene TRBV7-2 combines with J gene TRBJ1-3, with a tentative D call TRBD1 (5 bases). This TCR was sampled from a human donor with non-small cell lung cancer whose response to radiotherapy plus ipilimumab could not be evaluated. Sequenced here: peripheral blood, sampled from a patient treated with radiotherapy plus ipilimumab. CDR3 sequence reads: CASSGGSSGNTIYF. The DNA of the CDR3 is TGTGCCAGCAGTGGGGGGAGCTCTGGAAACACCATATATTTT.